One sample yielded the 30 T cell receptor beta chains listed below, sequenced in a study of graft-versus-host responses after intestinal transplantation. Antigen specificity for these receptors is unknown. The method was immunoSEQ multiplex PCR; TCRdb's version includes in-frame clones alone and lacks a portion of them. The sample lists some 87,000 clones; over 85% were seen once. The sequencing used unstimulated CD8+ T cells sorted from spleen or lymph node cells, collected before transplant. The receptors here all came from a human donor who was the organ donor for an intestinal transplant.

The rearrangement uses TRBV18 and TRBJ2-1, with D possibly being TRBD2 (6 bases). Trimming removed 4 bases at V and 6 bases at J, with 19 bases between. This CDR3 is built from 16 residues. Per the germline V gene, CDR1 is KGHSH and CDR2 is LQKENI. In DNA, the CDR3 is TGTGCCAGCTCACTTGGGAGGCAGGGAACCGTCAATGAGCAGTTCTTC. Amino acid sequence: CASSLGRQGTVNEQFF.

This clone turned up a few times. This chain's CDR3 is CASSLSRGNQPQHF. In DNA form, the CDR3 reads TGTGCCAGCAGTTTGTCCAGGGGCAATCAGCCCCAGCATTTT. The chain recombines TRBV27 with TRBJ1-5; a possible D gene is TRBD1 (5 bases). Germline loops: CDR1 MNHEY, CDR2 SMNVEV (reference sequence). The CDR3 covers 14 residues. The V end was cut by 3 bases, the J end by 2 bases, with 8 bases between.

This sequence joins TRBV7-9 and TRBJ2-3; a weak D match, TRBD2 (6 bases). This CDR3 is built from 17 residues. Per germline, CDR1 SEHNR and CDR2 FQNEAQ (reference sequence). V dropped 4 bases and J dropped 3 bases, with 20 bases sitting between them. Here the CDR3 DNA reads TGTGCCAGCAGCTACCCGAGGGGTGGCGGGGTAACAGATACGCAGTATTTT. The encoded protein is CASSYPRGGGVTDTQYF.

The chain carries TRBV7-3 and TRBJ2-3, with TRBD2 matching over 8 bases. V dropped 3 bases and J dropped 3; count of bases not matched to a gene: 20. The length of the CDR3 is 20 residues. Germline CDR1 is SGHTA and CDR2 is FQGTGA. CDR3 coding DNA: TGTGCCAGCAGCTTTACAGGCGCCCTACTAGCGACTAGCGAGACAGATACGCAGTATTTT. Translated: CASSFTGALLATSETDTQYF.

This clone was seen more than once but under ten times. The rearrangement joins TRBV27 to TRBJ2-1; the D gene is possibly TRBD2 (7 bases). The germline V gene encodes CDR1 MNHEY and CDR2 SMNVEV (reference sequence). The CDR3 runs to 15 residues. The V end lost 0 bases, the J end lost 12 bases, and 18 bases lay between the germline ends. As DNA, the CDR3 is TGTGCCAGCAGTTTATCAGGGGGGGCCTGGACGTGGCAGTTCTTC. This gives the protein CASSLSGGAWTWQFF.

The genes are TRBV19 and TRBJ1-2; possible D gene TRBD1, 6 bases. Trimming stripped 4 bases from V and 3 bases from J, with 12 bases between. The CDR3 totals 14 residues. Looked up from germline, CDR1 is LNHDA and CDR2 is SQIVND (reference sequence). CDR3 nucleotides: TGTGCCAGTAGTAACCGGGACAAACACTATGGCTACACCTTC. Its translation is CASSNRDKHYGYTF.

The chain combines TRBV13 with TRBJ1-4, with TRBD1 matching over 11 bases. V was clipped by 0 bases and J by 1 base; unmatched bases: 1. Germline CDR1 reads PRHDT; CDR2 reads FYEKMQ (reference sequence). The CDR3 contains 17 residues. The DNA of the CDR3 is TGTGCCAGCAGCTTAGGAGGGACAGGGGGAACTAATGAAAAACTGTTTTTT. Translated: CASSLGGTGGTNEKLFF.

This rearrangement joins TRBV7-2 to TRBJ2-5, with 8 bases matching TRBD2. The CDR3 sequence is 13 residues long. The V and J ends lost 8 bases and 5 bases, in that order; junction bases with no gene match: 7. Germline CDR1 and CDR2: SGHTA and FQGNSA. CDR3 in DNA: TGTGCCAGCGGCGGGGGGCTCGGGGAGACCCAGTACTTC. This codes for CASGGGLGETQYF.

This chain connects TRBV5-8 to TRBJ2-1, with 10 bases identical to TRBD2. CDR3 size: 15 residues. V dropped 4 bases and J dropped 10; count of bases not matched to a gene: 11. CDR1 SGHTS and CDR2 YDEGEE come from the germline V gene. The CDR3 reads CASSPGTSALGEQFF. The CDR3 coding sequence is TGTGCCAGCAGCCCTGGGACTAGCGCACTAGGGGAGCAGTTCTTC.

The V call is TRBV28, the J call TRBJ1-1; no reliable D call. Per the germline V gene, CDR1 is MDHEN and CDR2 is SYDVKM. V was trimmed by 5 bases and J by 4 bases, leaving 14 bases between them. There are 14 residues in the CDR3. The CDR3 loop reads CASSVRGMGTEAFF. The CDR3 bases are TGTGCCAGCAGTGTGAGAGGGATGGGCACTGAAGCTTTCTTT.

The chain is built from TRBV25-1 and TRBJ2-3; the match to TRBD1 covers 7 bases. Germline V CDR1 and CDR2: MGHDK, SYGVNS. This CDR3 is built from 16 residues. Unmatched junction bases numbered 5, after V lost 0 bases and J lost 2 bases. Here the CDR3 reads CASSEYETGFTDTQYF. In nucleotides, the CDR3 is TGTGCCAGCAGTGAATACGAGACAGGGTTCACAGATACGCAGTATTTT.

V and J are TRBV5-7 and TRBJ2-2, with TRBD1 matching over 8 bases. TRBV5-7 is assigned to the ORF class and has an uncertain function. This CDR3 is built from 17 residues. The V segment lost 2 bases and the J segment 9 bases; nucleotides outside the gene matches: 15. The chain's CDR3 is CASSFLVTDRALRELFF. CDR3 bases: TGTGCCAGCAGCTTCTTGGTGACGGACAGGGCTCTCCGGGAGCTGTTTTTT.

CDR3 bases: TGTGCCAGCAGTTTCACCGGCTCCTACAATGAGCAGTTCTTC. Its protein product is CASSFTGSYNEQFF. The rearrangement joins TRBV28 to TRBJ2-1, with D unresolved. Germline V gene lookup returns CDR1 MDHEN and CDR2 SYDVKM. With 3 bases removed from V and 0 bases from J, the gap between germline ends came to 6 bases. This CDR3 has 14 amino acids.

The rearrangement links TRBV6-6 to TRBJ1-1; 8 positions agree with TRBD1. Germline lookup yields CDR1 MNHNY and CDR2 SVGAGI (reference sequence). This CDR3 is 12 amino acids long. With 6 bases clipped from V and 4 bases from J, the junction kept 1 base outside the gene matches. The CDR3 loop is CASRTGGTEAFF. The CDR3 DNA sequence: TGTGCCAGCAGAACAGGGGGCACTGAAGCTTTCTTT.

The chain employs TRBV9 and TRBJ2-2; 12 bases match TRBD2. CDR1 and CDR2 from the germline V gene are SGDLS and YYNGEE. This CDR3 is built from 19 residues. The trim removed 4 bases at V and 0 bases at J, leaving 10 bases unmatched. The CDR3 loop is CASSPQSSGGVANTGELFF. The CDR3 DNA is TGTGCCAGCAGCCCTCAGTCTAGCGGGGGGGTTGCGAACACCGGGGAGCTGTTTTTT. The variable domain in full, completed from reference TRBV9 and TRBJ2-2, reads DSGVTQTPKHLITATGQRVTLRCSPRSGDLSVYWYQQSLDQGLQFLIQYYNGEERAKGNILERFSAQQFPDLHSELNLSSLELGDSALYFCASSPQSSGGVANTGELFFGEGSRLTVL.

The sample holds a few counts of this clone. The rearrangement joins TRBV5-6 to TRBJ1-4; D gene ambiguous. Trimming pared 0 bases from V and 3 bases from J, leaving 9 bases between. The CDR3 has 15 amino acids. Germline CDR1 reads SGHDT; CDR2 reads YYEEEE. The CDR3 is CASSLGQAPNEKLFF. The CDR3 DNA follows: TGTGCCAGCAGCTTGGGGCAGGCCCCTAATGAAAAACTGTTTTTT.

The CDR3 reads CASSLADSYGYTF. In nucleotides, the CDR3 is TGTGCCAGCAGCTTGGCGGACAGCTATGGCTACACCTTC. V usage is TRBV5-6 and J usage is TRBJ1-2; a possible D gene is TRBD1 (6 bases). The CDR3 contains 13 residues. The germline V gene has CDR1 SGHDT and CDR2 YYEEEE. The germline V and J ends were trimmed by 0 bases and 4 bases, with 7 bases remaining between them.

The rearrangement joins TRBV4-1 to TRBJ2-2; the D is unclear. Germline lookup yields CDR1 MGHRA and CDR2 YSYEKL. CDR3 length equals 16 residues. Trimming stripped 3 bases from V and 6 bases from J, with 17 bases between. The CDR3 here is CASSQLSSPLPGELFF. Here the CDR3 DNA reads TGCGCCAGCAGCCAGCTTTCTAGTCCCCTCCCCGGGGAGCTGTTTTTT.

The chain combines TRBV9 with TRBJ2-5; TRBD2 is a possible D gene (5 bases). The CDR3 has 16 residues. Germline-derived CDR1 and CDR2 are SGDLS and YYNGEE. V lost 0 bases, J lost 5 bases, and 17 bases lay in between. CDR3 loop: CASSVGGPGKTETQYF. The CDR3 DNA reads TGTGCCAGCAGCGTAGGAGGACCGGGGAAGACGGAGACCCAGTACTTC.

The chain is built from TRBV4-1 and TRBJ1-4; 8 bases match TRBD1. The CDR3 length is 15 residues. Germline-derived CDR1 and CDR2 are MGHRA and YSYEKL. Unmatched junction bases numbered 9, after V lost 4 bases and J lost 8 bases. The CDR3 here is CASSLLIGTGEKLFF. The CDR3 DNA sequence: TGCGCCAGCAGCCTTTTAATCGGGACAGGAGAAAAACTGTTTTTT.

This clone was seen a single time. This sequence joins TRBV10-3 and TRBJ1-2; 7 bases agree with TRBD1. With V trimmed by 6 bases and J by 1 base, 8 bases remained unmatched. The CDR3 has 15 amino acids. Germline lookup yields CDR1 ENHRY and CDR2 SYGVKD. The CDR3 is CAIRDPQGLNYGYTF. CDR3 nucleotides: TGTGCCATCAGAGACCCACAGGGGCTTAACTATGGCTACACCTTC.

The V call is TRBV5-1, the J call TRBJ1-6; a weak D match, TRBD1 (6 bases). There are 13 residues in the CDR3. V lost 0 bases to trimming and J lost 19 bases, with 17 bases between them. CDR1 is SGHRS, CDR2 YFSETQ, per germline. The CDR3 coding sequence is TGCGCCAGCAGCTTGGGCAGGGGACACCCTCTTCACTTT. As protein: CASSLGRGHPLHF.

This rearrangement joins TRBV13 to TRBJ1-1; D uncertain. The V gene lost 3 bases and the J gene lost 0 bases, with 8 bases spanning the gap. The CDR3 contains 14 residues. Germline CDR1 PRHDT, CDR2 FYEKMQ (reference sequence). CDR3 sequence reads: CASSFPVMNTEAFF. CDR3 coding DNA: TGTGCCAGCAGCTTTCCAGTCATGAACACTGAAGCTTTCTTT. The full variable domain, completed using reference TRBV13 and TRBJ1-1, is AAGVIQSPRHLIKEKRETATLKCYPIPRHDTVYWYQQGPGQDPQFLISFYEKMQSDKGSIPDRFSAQQFSDYHSELNMSSLELGDSALYFCASSFPVMNTEAFFGQGTRLTVV.

The chain combines TRBV19 with TRBJ2-7, with 11 positions matching TRBD2. The germline CDR1 and CDR2 sequences are LNHDA and SQIVND (reference sequence). J gave up 6 bases and V 5 bases, and 9 bases lay outside the gene matches. CDR3 size: 15 residues. Here the CDR3 reads CASSPLAGDYGEQYF. DNA of the CDR3: TGTGCCAGTAGTCCACTAGCGGGAGATTATGGCGAGCAGTACTTC.

The chain links TRBV27 to TRBJ2-5, with 11 bases matching TRBD2. The J call may be mistaken, given a closer DNA end match to TRBJ2-7. This CDR3 region has 18 residues. Germline lookup yields CDR1 MNHEY and CDR2 SMNVEV (reference sequence). CDR3: CASSPRLAGTSGPYEQYF. DNA of the CDR3: TGTGCCAGCAGTCCACGGCTAGCCGGGACTAGCGGACCCTACGAGCAGTACTTC.

The chain is built from TRBV4-1 and TRBJ2-7, with D perhaps TRBD1 (6 bases). This CDR3 contains 14 residues. V dropped 4 bases and J dropped 3 bases, with 13 bases sitting between them. The germline V gene encodes CDR1 MGHRA and CDR2 YSYEKL. Here the CDR3 DNA reads TGCGCCAGCAGCCCCCGGGACACCCACTACGAGCAGTACTTC. This sequence encodes CASSPRDTHYEQYF.

The genes are TRBV5-4 and TRBJ2-5; 7 bases match TRBD2. CDR1 is SGHNT, CDR2 YYREEE, per germline (reference sequence). V shed 4 bases and J 11 bases; nucleotides not matched to a gene: 5. The CDR3 covers 11 residues. In DNA, the CDR3 is TGTGCCAGCAGCCCTGGGACTACACAGTACTTC. Amino acid sequence: CASSPGTTQYF.

The chain joins TRBV6-1 to TRBJ2-1; TRBD2 matches 15 bases. The length of the CDR3 is 15 residues. The J segment lost 8 bases and the V segment lost 6 bases, leaving 5 bases of the junction unmatched. Germline CDR1 MNHNS, CDR2 SASEGT. The chain's CDR3 is CASRGLAGGGDEQFF. The CDR3 DNA is TGTGCCAGCAGGGGACTAGCGGGGGGAGGGGATGAGCAGTTCTTC.

This clone was seen just once. This rearrangement joins TRBV19 to TRBJ2-1; TRBD2 matches at 7 bases. The CDR3 runs to 13 residues. Germline V gene sequence: CDR1 LNHDA, CDR2 SQIVND (reference sequence). Losses at the gene ends were 8 bases for V and 7 bases for J; bases not matched to a gene: 8. This chain's CDR3 is CASEPGGPNEQFF. The CDR3 DNA is TGTGCCAGTGAACCGGGAGGCCCTAATGAGCAGTTCTTC.

The chain uses TRBV11-2 and TRBJ2-3; TRBD1 is a possible D gene (5 bases). V shed 7 bases and J shed 4 bases, with 15 bases lying between them. The germline V gene encodes CDR1 SGHAT and CDR2 FQNNGV. The CDR3 is 14 residues long. This chain's CDR3 is CASNDPLRADTQYF. CDR3 bases: TGTGCCAGCAACGACCCCCTCAGGGCAGATACGCAGTATTTT.